This T cell receptor (beta chain) was found in a study of tissue T cells after allogeneic stem cell transplantation. Study results and caveats: Few T cell clones were shared across patients, but motif clusters showed tissue-specific shared signatures. TCR repertoires tracked anatomic similarity, regardless of disease or transplant status. Tissue-detected TCR repertoire was only partly captured by blood and spleen T cells.

CDR1 is SGHDT, CDR2 FRDEAV, per germline. CDR3 length: 16 amino acids. The V and J ends lost 3 bases and 4 bases, in that order; junction bases with no gene match: 6. Generated by immunoSEQ multiplex PCR, the TCRdb table keeps only in-frame clones and is missing some. The repertoire includes about 50,000 clones, roughly 73% of them detected once, and roughly 0.77% sits in the top ten. Regarding this clone: Its antigen is undetermined. Each gene name is a mouse one. The read stops 1 residue short of the end of the CDR3; the missing end is completed from the germline J gene.

V and J are TRBV14 and TRBJ1-4; TRBD1 matches at 10 bases. The receptor comes from a pool of C57BL/6 mice in good health. Material for sequencing was sorted cells pooled from one or two spleens. CDR3 loop: CASSSLGQGYNERLFF. The part of the CDR3 DNA that was read is TGTGCCAGCAGTTCCCTGGGACAGGGGTACAACGAAAGATTATTT.